Presented here are 30 T cell receptor beta chains from one specimen sequenced in a study of blood T cell repertoires in COVID-19. Assay used: immunoSEQ multiplex PCR; TCRdb lists only in-frame clones, some missing. The sample lists fewer than 90,000 clones; 85% to 90% were seen once. The sequenced sample consisted of peripheral blood. The receptors were sampled from an elderly woman with active COVID-19.

A note on this clone: The identical CDR3 is also encoded by other nucleotide sequences in the sample. This chain joins TRBV7-9 and TRBJ2-1, with D perhaps matching TRBD2 (6 bases). V was shortened by 0 bases and J by 4 bases, with 10 bases between the two germline ends. Germline V gene data show CDR1 as SEHNR and CDR2 as FQNEAQ (reference sequence). The CDR3 has 15 residues. CDR3 amino acids: CASSLAGGTYNEQFF. The CDR3 coding sequence is TGTGCCAGCAGCTTAGCTGGCGGGACTTACAATGAGCAGTTCTTC.

This clone was recorded a few times. The V call is TRBV5-4, the J call TRBJ1-6; 8 bases agree with TRBD1. The V segment lost 3 bases and the J segment 8 bases; nucleotides outside the gene matches: 7. The CDR3 runs to 15 residues. Germline CDR1 SGHNT, CDR2 YYREEE (reference sequence). CDR3 region: CASSSATGADSPLHF. In DNA, the CDR3 is TGTGCCAGCAGCTCTGCGACAGGGGCTGATTCACCCCTCCACTTT.

The chain carries TRBV19 and TRBJ2-7; D perhaps matches TRBD2 (7 bases). This CDR3 comprises 17 residues. Germline V gene lookup returns CDR1 LNHDA and CDR2 SQIVND (reference sequence). Trimming took 5 bases from V and 5 from J, leaving 25 bases between them. This CDR3 is CASSDQLAGEGLNEQYF. CDR3 in DNA: TGTGCCAGTAGTGATCAGCTTGCAGGGGAGGGCCTGAACGAGCAGTACTTC.

The chain combines TRBV29-1 with TRBJ1-1; TRBD1 matches 7 bases. J gave up 6 bases and V 6 bases, and 7 bases lay outside the gene matches. The germline V gene encodes CDR1 SQVTM and CDR2 ANQGSEA. The CDR3 has 12 residues. The CDR3 spells CSVSRGDAEAFF. In nucleotides, the CDR3 is TGCAGCGTCAGCAGGGGGGACGCTGAAGCTTTCTTT.

The genes are TRBV28 and TRBJ1-2; 9 nucleotides line up with TRBD1. This CDR3 is 15 amino acids long. The germline gives CDR1 MDHEN, CDR2 SYDVKM. The J segment lost 1 base and the V segment lost 5 bases, leaving 5 bases of the junction unmatched. In DNA, the CDR3 is TGTGCCAGCAGTGCTCGGACAGGGGTTAACTATGGCTACACCTTC. Translation: CASSARTGVNYGYTF.

This clone was found once. The chain has TRBV2 and TRBJ1-2; D call uncertain. Looked up from germline, CDR1 is SNHLY and CDR2 is FYNNEI. The CDR3 consists of 14 residues. The V end was cut by 6 bases, the J end by 11 bases, with 22 bases between. This chain's CDR3 is CASSGPPDSEGYTF. In DNA form, the CDR3 reads TGTGCCAGCAGCGGACCTCCGGACTCAGAAGGGTACACCTTC.

The J gene is TRBJ2-1, the V gene TRBV7-2, with a weak D call TRBD2 (5 bases). V lost 6 bases and J lost 4, with 16 bases in between. The CDR3 contains 15 residues. Per the germline V gene, CDR1 is SGHTA and CDR2 is FQGNSA. CDR3 nucleotides: TGTGCCAGCAGTCCGACGAGGTCGGGGTACAATGAGCAGTTCTTC. Its protein is CASSPTRSGYNEQFF.

This sequence joins TRBV7-8 and TRBJ2-4; D is unclear. V lost 5 bases and J 0 bases, leaving 11 bases between the germline ends. In germline, CDR1 is SGHVS, CDR2 FQNEAQ. The CDR3 totals 15 residues. The CDR3 nucleotides are TGTGCCAGCAGCCAACCGGAGCTAGCCAAAAACATTCAGTACTTC. Its translation is CASSQPELAKNIQYF.

CDR3 bases: TGTGCCAGCAGCTTGGATGTAGCAAACACTGAAGCTTTCTTT. It yields the protein CASSLDVANTEAFF. This chain links TRBV5-4 with TRBJ1-1, with unresolved D. V lost 0 bases, J lost 2 bases, and 8 bases lay in between. This CDR3 is built from 14 residues. Germline CDR1 SGHNT, CDR2 YYREEE (reference sequence).

This clone was counted a single time. This chain uses TRBV6-5 with TRBJ2-7; possible D gene TRBD1, 5 bases. From germline, CDR1 is MNHEY and CDR2 SVGAGI. The CDR3 is made up of 13 amino acids. V was trimmed by 5 bases and J by 9 bases, leaving 17 bases between them. In DNA, the CDR3 is TGTGCCAGCAGTCCGCGGACATTGTTTCGGCAGTACTTC. It is translated as CASSPRTLFRQYF.

The chain is built from TRBV6-6 and TRBJ2-3, with 10 nucleotides matching TRBD1. Germline lookup yields CDR1 MNHNY and CDR2 SVGAGI (reference sequence). With 6 bases clipped from V and 3 bases from J, the junction kept 6 bases outside the gene matches. This CDR3 is 15 amino acids long. This CDR3 is CASSLGTGETDTQYF. In DNA form, the CDR3 reads TGTGCCAGCAGCCTCGGGACAGGGGAAACAGATACGCAGTATTTT.

In this sample, this clone turned up once. The V gene is TRBV6-2 or TRBV6-3, the J gene TRBJ2-1, with D possibly TRBD2 on 5 matching bases. V was clipped by 0 bases and J by 12 bases, with 9 bases between them. The CDR3 runs to 12 residues. In germline, CDR1 is MNHEY, CDR2 SVGEGT. CDR3 sequence reads: CASSYSTNPQFF. For the CDR3, the DNA is TGTGCCAGCAGTTACTCGACTAACCCGCAGTTCTTC.

The V call is TRBV10-1, the J call TRBJ2-5; TRBD2 agrees at 7 bases. After removal of 0 bases from V and 0 bases from J, the junction contained 10 bases not matched to a gene. The CDR3 is 18 amino acids. The germline V gene encodes CDR1 WNHNN and CDR2 SYGVQD (reference sequence). The CDR3 bases are TGCGCCAGCAGTGAGTCGAGGGGAGCTAGCGGTTACCAAGAGACCCAGTACTTC. Its translation is CASSESRGASGYQETQYF.

The gene calls are TRBV21-1 and TRBJ2-7; TRBD1, the table's D call, lacks a check against the DNA. TRBV21-1 is a documented pseudogene. The CDR3 has 15 amino acids. In nucleotides, the CDR3 is TGTGCCAGCAGCAACCAGGGACAGGTCTCCTACGAGCAGTACTTC. Its translation: CASSNQGQVSYEQYF.

The chain employs TRBV19 and TRBJ1-2, with 7 nucleotides matching TRBD1. The CDR3 consists of 15 residues. The germline V gene encodes CDR1 LNHDA and CDR2 SQIVND (reference sequence). The ends lost 4 bases at V and 3 bases at J; junction bases unmatched: 8. In DNA, the CDR3 is TGTGCCAGTAGTAGTGGCAGCCAGGGGGACTATGGCTACACCTTC. Residues: CASSSGSQGDYGYTF.

The gene calls are TRBV5-1 and TRBJ1-2; 7 positions agree with TRBD1. Germline loops: CDR1 SGHRS, CDR2 YFSETQ. The CDR3 runs 15 residues. The J segment lost 4 bases and the V segment lost 6 bases, leaving 12 bases of the junction unmatched. This chain's CDR3 is CASTSETGASYGYTF. CDR3 nucleotide sequence: TGCGCCAGCACCTCTGAAACAGGGGCCAGCTATGGCTACACCTTC.

This chain links TRBV7-8 with TRBJ2-5, with 11 bases that match TRBD1. J was trimmed by 5 bases and V by 1 base; bases with no gene match: 6. The CDR3 consists of 16 residues. Germline CDR1 reads SGHVS; CDR2 reads FQNEAQ. CDR3 in DNA: TGTGCCAGCAGCTTAGTTGGGACAGGGGGTCATGAGACCCAGTACTTC. Its protein is CASSLVGTGGHETQYF.

V is TRBV7-9 and J is TRBJ1-2; TRBD1 aligns across 12 bases. V was pared by 3 bases and J by 8 bases, with 7 bases of the junction left unmatched. The CDR3 consists of 15 residues. From germline, CDR1 is SEHNR and CDR2 FQNEAQ (reference sequence). The CDR3 nucleotides read TGTGCCAGCAGCTTCGGGACAGGGGGCTTGGACGGCTACACCTTC. Protein: CASSFGTGGLDGYTF.

As for this clone: Other DNA sequences in the sample encode the same CDR3. V and J are TRBV3-1 (or the pseudogene TRBV3-2) and TRBJ2-1; the D gene is possibly TRBD1 (5 bases). CDR1 and CDR2 (germline): LGHDT, YNNKEL (reference sequence). The CDR3 loop spans 13 amino acids. Between the trimmed V and J ends, which lost 2 bases and 3 bases, there was a span of 5 bases. DNA of the CDR3: TGTGCCAGCAGCCAAAGGGGCTACAATGAGCAGTTCTTC. This encodes CASSQRGYNEQFF.

This chain connects TRBV11-2 to TRBJ1-6, with a possible D match to TRBD1 (6 bases). Trimming stripped 2 bases from V and 6 bases from J, with 11 bases between. This CDR3 is 15 amino acids long. The V gene's germline CDR1 is SGHAT and CDR2 FQNNGV. In DNA form, the CDR3 reads TGTGCCAGCAGCTTATCGGGCAGGGGTAATTCACCCCTCCACTTT. Protein sequence: CASSLSGRGNSPLHF.

The V and J genes are TRBV5-8 and TRBJ1-6; possible D gene TRBD1, 5 bases. The germline V gene encodes CDR1 SGHTS and CDR2 YDEGEE. Trimming shortened V by 4 bases and J by 14 bases, and 28 bases separated the two germline ends. This CDR3 has 17 residues. CDR3 in amino acids: CASSRFSTRRVEASLHF. In DNA, the CDR3 is TGTGCCAGCAGCCGTTTTAGTACTCGCAGGGTAGAAGCGTCCCTCCACTTT. Full variable domain (outside the CDR3, taken from reference TRBV5-8 and TRBJ1-6): EAGVTQSPTHLIKTRGQQATLRCSPISGHTSVYWYQQALGLGLQFLLWYDEGEERNRGNFPPRFSGRQFPNYSSELNVNALELEDSALYLCASSRFSTRRVEASLHFGNGTRLTVT.

The gene calls are TRBV7-2 and TRBJ2-7; the match to TRBD2 covers 8 bases. V shed 3 bases, J shed 2 bases, and the junction held 9 bases outside the gene matches. The CDR3 has 16 residues. Looked up from germline, CDR1 is SGHTA and CDR2 is FQGNSA. CDR3 in DNA: TGTGCCAGCAGCTTGGCCCGGACGGGAGGGGCCTACGAGCAGTACTTC. This gives the protein CASSLARTGGAYEQYF. Complete variable domain (other parts from reference TRBV7-2 and TRBJ2-7): GAGVSQSPSNKVTEKGKDVELRCDPISGHTALYWYRQSLGQGLEFLIYFQGNSAPDKSGLPSDRFSAERTGGSVSTLTIQRTQQEDSAVYLCASSLARTGGAYEQYFGPGTRLTVT.

V gene TRBV7-2 combines with J gene TRBJ2-1; D possibly corresponds to TRBD2 (6 bases). The germline V gene has CDR1 SGHTA and CDR2 FQGNSA. Trimming removed 6 bases from V and 3 bases from J, with 18 bases in between. This CDR3 is 16 amino acids long. CDR3 region: CASRPYRGGNYNEQFF. CDR3 sequence (DNA): TGTGCCAGCAGGCCCTACCGGGGCGGGAACTACAATGAGCAGTTCTTC.

CDR3 residues: CASSQGVSAASTDTQYF. DNA of the CDR3: TGTGCCAGCAGCCAAGGGGTTAGCGCCGCTAGCACAGATACGCAGTATTTT. The chain links TRBV3-1 (or the pseudogene TRBV3-2) to TRBJ2-3, with a possible D match to TRBD2 (5 bases). This CDR3 has 17 amino acids. V lost 1 base and J lost 0, with 14 bases in between. Germline V gene data show CDR1 as LGHDT and CDR2 as YNNKEL (reference sequence).

The chain uses TRBV5-4 and TRBJ2-1, with 12 bases aligning to TRBD2. In germline, CDR1 is SGHNT, CDR2 YYREEE (reference sequence). V lost 6 bases and J lost 3; bases outside the gene matches: 4. The CDR3 consists of 15 residues. This chain's CDR3 is CASTPTSGSYNEQFF. The CDR3 nucleotides are TGTGCCAGCACCCCGACTAGCGGGAGCTACAATGAGCAGTTCTTC.

The chain is built from TRBV20-1 and TRBJ2-5; TRBD2 might be the D (5 bases). With 8 bases removed from V and 5 bases from J, the gap between germline ends came to 12 bases. The CDR3 is 11 amino acids. CDR1 DFQATT and CDR2 SNEGSKA come from the germline V gene (reference sequence). Here the CDR3 reads CSPYPGETQYF. The DNA for the CDR3 is TGCAGTCCCTACCCGGGGGAGACCCAGTACTTC.

V usage is TRBV28 and J usage is TRBJ1-2, with 12 bases aligning to TRBD1. With V trimmed by 4 bases and J by 7 bases, 4 bases remained unmatched. Germline assignment: CDR1 MDHEN and CDR2 SYDVKM. The CDR3 runs 14 residues. The CDR3: CASSSGQGAIGYTF. CDR3 coding DNA: TGTGCCAGCAGTTCGGGACAGGGGGCGATTGGCTACACCTTC.

This clone was seen just once. The chain couples TRBV28 to TRBJ2-7, with TRBD2 matching over 13 bases. V shed 4 bases and J 11 bases; nucleotides not matched to a gene: 23. The CDR3 runs to 19 residues. CDR1 MDHEN and CDR2 SYDVKM come from the germline V gene. The CDR3 DNA is TGTGCCAGCAGTTCCCCCGAGCCCTGGACTAGCGGGAGTCCCTACTTTGAGTACTTC. Translating gives CASSSPEPWTSGSPYFEYF.

V and J are TRBV30 and TRBJ2-7, with 7 bases matching TRBD1. This CDR3 has 13 amino acids. J was trimmed by 2 bases and V by 3 bases; bases with no gene match: 4. The germline CDR1 and CDR2 sequences are GTSNPN and SVGIG (reference sequence). CDR3: CAWSATGPYEQYF. CDR3 bases: TGTGCCTGGAGCGCGACAGGGCCCTACGAGCAGTACTTC.

The genes are TRBV7-6 and TRBJ2-1, with 9 positions matching TRBD2. CDR3 length: 18 amino acids. The junction had 12 bases not matched to a gene; V was cut back by 0 bases and J by 6 bases. Germline values: CDR1 SGHVS, CDR2 FNYEAQ. The CDR3 DNA sequence: TGTGCCAGCAGCTTAGCTACCGCGGGAGGGGGTAGATCCAATGAGCAGTTCTTC. This translates into CASSLATAGGGRSNEQFF.